This is a list of T cell receptor beta chains from one sample in a study of T-cell reconstitution after alpha-beta-depleted transplantation in children. TCRdb used MiXCR to reprocess the PCR reads, holding one entry per CDR3 protein. The sample has 200,000 to 250,000 distinct CDR3 sequences, under 9.5% seen once. Sequences were derived from PBMCs, mostly from graft donor cells, sampled 180 days after TCRalphabeta/CD19-depleted stem cell transplant. The receptors shown here come from a male patient younger than 18 who had a stem cell transplant for acute lymphoblastic leukemia, so the T cells may come from the graft donor. Both conserved end residues are part of each CDR3. Each record gives: D gene, V gene, clone size, J gene, CDR3 DNA, CDR3 protein. The D gene is left open where the match is weak. Clone sizes are given selectively: once, few, many, or a class where the clone is expanded.

D gene: -
V gene: TRBV12-3/TRBV12-4
clone size: many
J gene: TRBJ1-3
CDR3 DNA: TGTGCCAGCAGTCACAGGGTCCCCTTCTCTGGAAACACCATATATTTT
CDR3 protein: CASSHRVPFSGNTIYF

D gene: -
V gene: TRBV12-3/TRBV12-4
clone size: many
J gene: TRBJ2-2
CDR3 DNA: TGTGCCAGCAGTTCCCGCAGGGTGGGCACCGGGGAGCTGTTTTTT
CDR3 protein: CASSSRRVGTGELFF

D gene: -
V gene: TRBV18
clone size: -
J gene: TRBJ1-3
CDR3 DNA: TGTGCCAGCTCACCACTATCAGGGGTCTACTCTGGAAACACCATATATTTT
CDR3 protein: CASSPLSGVYSGNTIYF

D gene: TRBD1
V gene: TRBV7-2
clone size: many
J gene: TRBJ2-7
CDR3 DNA: TGTGCCAGCAGCCCCCCCGGACAGGGGAGAAGTTACGAGCAGTACTTC
CDR3 protein: CASSPPGQGRSYEQYF

D gene: -
V gene: TRBV5-1
clone size: many
J gene: TRBJ1-2
CDR3 DNA: TGCGCCAGCAGCGTCAAGTGGGGAATCTATGGCTACACCTTC
CDR3 protein: CASSVKWGIYGYTF

D gene: -
V gene: TRBV6-1
clone size: many
J gene: TRBJ2-7
CDR3 DNA: TGTGCCAGCAGTCGGTCTAGCCCTTCCTACGAGCAGTACTTC
CDR3 protein: CASSRSSPSYEQYF

D gene: -
V gene: TRBV5-4
clone size: few
J gene: TRBJ2-3
CDR3 DNA: TGTGCCAGCAGCTTGGAGGAAGAGCGGAGAAGGGGCACAGATACGCAGTATTTT
CDR3 protein: CASSLEEERRRGTDTQYF

D gene: -
V gene: TRBV19
clone size: many
J gene: TRBJ2-4
CDR3 DNA: TGTGCCAGTAGTACGCCAGAAACCCTAGCCAAAAACATTCAGTACTTC
CDR3 protein: CASSTPETLAKNIQYF

D gene: TRBD1
V gene: TRBV24-1
clone size: many
J gene: TRBJ1-2
CDR3 DNA: TGTGCCACCAGTGATTTAAAGGGGGCCTATGGCTACACCTTC
CDR3 protein: CATSDLKGAYGYTF

D gene: TRBD2
V gene: TRBV7-9
clone size: many
J gene: TRBJ2-1
CDR3 DNA: TGTGCCAGCAGCTCAACGATAGCGGGGGGGCGATACAATGAGCAGTTCTTC
CDR3 protein: CASSSTIAGGRYNEQFF

D gene: TRBD2
V gene: TRBV20-1
clone size: many
J gene: TRBJ2-5
CDR3 DNA: TGCAGTGCTAGAGAGGGAGCGGGAGCCCCCCAAGAGACCCAGTACTTC
CDR3 protein: CSAREGAGAPQETQYF

D gene: -
V gene: TRBV29-1
clone size: many
J gene: TRBJ2-1
CDR3 DNA: TGCAGCGTTGGTCTAGGGAATCAGTTCTTC
CDR3 protein: CSVGLGNQFF

D gene: TRBD1
V gene: TRBV12-3/TRBV12-4
clone size: many
J gene: TRBJ1-2
CDR3 DNA: TGTGCCAGCAGTTTAAGAGGACGACAGGGGACAGGGGCCTTACTTTTCCCCAACTATGGCTACACCTTC
CDR3 protein: CASSLRGRQGTGALLFPNYGYTF

D gene: -
V gene: TRBV20-1
clone size: many
J gene: TRBJ2-1
CDR3 DNA: TGCAGTGCTAGAGCCCTCCCCCTAGACCCCAATGAGCAGTTCTTC
CDR3 protein: CSARALPLDPNEQFF

D gene: -
V gene: TRBV10-1
clone size: many
J gene: TRBJ2-3
CDR3 DNA: TGCGCCAGCAGTGAGACTAGCAATACGCAGTATTTT
CDR3 protein: CASSETSNTQYF

D gene: -
V gene: TRBV20-1
clone size: many
J gene: TRBJ2-7
CDR3 DNA: TGCAGTGCTGCGTTCTGGAGCGAACACTACGAGCAGTACTTC
CDR3 protein: CSAAFWSEHYEQYF

D gene: -
V gene: TRBV7-9
clone size: medium-sized
J gene: TRBJ1-1
CDR3 DNA: TGTGCCAGCAGCGCCTTGGACGTCTACTCGAACACTGAAGCTTTCTTT
CDR3 protein: CASSALDVYSNTEAFF

D gene: -
V gene: TRBV6-5
clone size: many
J gene: TRBJ2-7
CDR3 DNA: TGTGCCAGCAGCGCCCAGGGTGACGAGCAGTACTTC
CDR3 protein: CASSAQGDEQYF

D gene: -
V gene: TRBV5-1
clone size: many
J gene: TRBJ2-1
CDR3 DNA: TGCGCCAGCAGCGACGGGACTGCCTACAATGAGCAGTTCTTC
CDR3 protein: CASSDGTAYNEQFF

D gene: TRBD1
V gene: TRBV7-9
clone size: many
J gene: TRBJ1-5
CDR3 DNA: TGTGCCAGCAGCCAGGGGGCAGTGGACAATCAGCCCCAGCATTTT
CDR3 protein: CASSQGAVDNQPQHF

D gene: TRBD2
V gene: TRBV29-1
clone size: -
J gene: TRBJ2-7
CDR3 DNA: TGCAGCGTTGAGGGGGGGGGGAGTGAGCAGTACTTC
CDR3 protein: CSVEGGGSEQYF

D gene: TRBD1
V gene: TRBV18
clone size: many
J gene: TRBJ2-3
CDR3 DNA: TGTGCCAGCTCCCCGGGACAGGGGGCGCATACGCAGTATTTT
CDR3 protein: CASSPGQGAHTQYF

D gene: -
V gene: TRBV4-1
clone size: few
J gene: TRBJ2-4
CDR3 DNA: TGCGCCAGCAGCCAGGCGGGCGGGAAAAACATTCAGTACTTC
CDR3 protein: CASSQAGGKNIQYF

D gene: TRBD1
V gene: TRBV20-1
clone size: many
J gene: TRBJ1-6
CDR3 DNA: TGCAGTGCCACCCTGGGGACAGCGTACTCTAATTCACCCCTCCACTTT
CDR3 protein: CSATLGTAYSNSPLHF

D gene: -
V gene: TRBV6-1
clone size: few
J gene: TRBJ2-1
CDR3 DNA: TGTGCCAGCAGTGTCCCTCTTCGGCCAGGGGTCCCTCACAATGAGCAGTTCTTC
CDR3 protein: CASSVPLRPGVPHNEQFF

D gene: -
V gene: TRBV6-1
clone size: many
J gene: TRBJ1-5
CDR3 DNA: TGTGCCAGCAGTAAATCCGGGACCCCTAGACATCAGCCCCAGCATTTT
CDR3 protein: CASSKSGTPRHQPQHF

D gene: -
V gene: TRBV18
clone size: few
J gene: TRBJ2-5
CDR3 DNA: TGTGCCAGCTCAGCCACAGGGCAGCGGAAGACCCAGTACTTC
CDR3 protein: CASSATGQRKTQYF

D gene: TRBD1
V gene: TRBV7-9
clone size: many
J gene: TRBJ2-5
CDR3 DNA: TGTGCCAGCAGCTTGACCAGGACAGGGAGTTTACAAGAGACCCAGTACTTC
CDR3 protein: CASSLTRTGSLQETQYF

D gene: TRBD1
V gene: TRBV29-1
clone size: few
J gene: TRBJ2-5
CDR3 DNA: TGCAGCGTTGGAGCAACAGGGGCAGAGACCCAGTACTTC
CDR3 protein: CSVGATGAETQYF

D gene: -
V gene: TRBV11-2
clone size: many
J gene: TRBJ2-1
CDR3 DNA: TGTGCCAGCAGCTTAGAACTAGGGGGTGATGAGCAGTTCTTC
CDR3 protein: CASSLELGGDEQFF

D gene: -
V gene: TRBV11-3
clone size: many
J gene: TRBJ2-2
CDR3 DNA: TGTGCCAGCAGCTTGGGGGGGGCCTTGGCCGGGGAGCTGTTTTTT
CDR3 protein: CASSLGGALAGELFF